The 15 T cell receptor beta chains given below trace back to one sample, sequenced in a study of blood T cell repertoires in COVID-19. Generated by immunoSEQ multiplex PCR, the TCRdb table keeps only in-frame clones and is missing some. This sample has 200,000 to 250,000 clones, with 88% found just once. The sequencing input was PBMCs or T cells enriched from blood (not recorded which). The receptor source for this set is a woman in her 30s who had recovered from COVID-19.

V and J are TRBV5-1 and TRBJ1-1; 8 bases line up with TRBD1. The V segment lost 3 bases and the J segment 1 base; nucleotides outside the gene matches: 8. The CDR3 spans 16 residues. In germline, CDR1 is SGHRS, CDR2 YFSETQ. The CDR3 nucleotides are TGCGCCAGCAGCTCCCCGACAGGGGCCGAGAACACTGAAGCTTTCTTT. Translation gives CASSSPTGAENTEAFF. Full variable domain (rest looked up from reference TRBV5-1 and TRBJ1-1): KAGVTQTPRYLIKTRGQQVTLSCSPISGHRSVSWYQQTPGQGLQFLFEYFSETQRNKGNFPGRFSGRQFSNSRSEMNVSTLELGDSALYLCASSSPTGAENTEAFFGQGTRLTVV.

The chain uses TRBV9 and TRBJ2-7; D perhaps matches TRBD1 (6 bases). This CDR3 is 16 amino acids long. CDR1 and CDR2 from the germline V gene are SGDLS and YYNGEE. Trimming cost V 4 bases and J 2 bases, with 19 bases left between them. The CDR3 sequence: CASSPTRGRGTYEQYF. CDR3 in DNA: TGTGCCAGCAGCCCCACCCGCGGCAGGGGTACCTACGAGCAGTACTTC.

V and J are TRBV7-6 and TRBJ2-5; unclear D gene. Between the trimmed V and J ends, which lost 1 base and 1 base, there was a span of 10 bases. The CDR3 runs to 15 residues. Germline CDR1 and CDR2: SGHVS and FNYEAQ. CDR3 region: CASSLVQMLQETQYF. For the CDR3, the DNA is TGTGCCAGCAGCTTAGTTCAGATGCTCCAAGAGACCCAGTACTTC. The full variable domain, rest sourced from reference TRBV7-6 and TRBJ2-5, is GAGVSQSPRYKVTKRGQDVALRCDPISGHVSLYWYRQALGQGPEFLTYFNYEAQQDKSGLPNDRFSAERPEGSISTLTIQRTEQRDSAMYRCASSLVQMLQETQYFGPGTRLLVL.

The chain uses TRBV18 and TRBJ2-7; 8 bases line up with TRBD1. CDR3 length equals 14 residues. The germline V gene encodes CDR1 KGHSH and CDR2 LQKENI. V gave up 6 bases and J gave up 3 bases; unmatched junction bases: 7. CDR3 sequence: CASSQDRVVYEQYF. The CDR3 nucleotides are TGTGCCAGCTCTCAGGACAGGGTGGTCTACGAGCAGTACTTC.

CDR3 sequence (DNA): TGTGCCAGCAGCGCCGGACATCCAGAATGGGGTCAGCCCCAGCATTTT. Translated, it gives CASSAGHPEWGQPQHF. The chain couples TRBV5-5 to TRBJ1-5; TRBD1 might be the D (5 bases). CDR1 is SGHKS and CDR2 is YYEKEE in the germline V gene (reference sequence). The CDR3 has 16 residues. Trimming took 4 bases from V and 6 from J, leaving 20 bases between them.

This clone showed up just a few times. The V and J genes are TRBV7-2 and TRBJ2-1; 10 positions match TRBD2. Germline CDR1 and CDR2: SGHTA and FQGNSA. CDR3 length: 17 residues. Germline trimming cut 2 bases from V and 7 bases from J; bases unmatched to any gene: 11. The CDR3 DNA follows: TGTGCCAGCAGCTTAAGGGTAGCGGGGGGCCGGGCTAATGAGCAGTTCTTC. The encoded protein is CASSLRVAGGRANEQFF.

The chain is built from TRBV7-2 and TRBJ1-1; TRBD1 is a possible D gene (6 bases). The CDR3 runs 15 residues. The ends were cut back, 4 bases at V and 0 bases at J, with 12 bases in the middle. CDR1 is SGHTA and CDR2 is FQGNSA in the germline V gene. The CDR3 sequence: CASSSTQGLNTEAFF. The CDR3 region has the DNA TGTGCCAGCAGCTCAACCCAGGGGTTGAACACTGAAGCTTTCTTT.

This chain connects TRBV29-1 to TRBJ1-1; D is uncertain. Germline V gene data show CDR1 as SQVTM and CDR2 as ANQGSEA. CDR3 length: 12 amino acids. Trimming took off 4 bases at V and 1 base at J, with 7 bases between the two ends. CDR3 DNA: TGCAGCGTTGTATACAGGAACACTGAAGCTTTCTTT. Its translation: CSVVYRNTEAFF.

This sequence joins TRBV6-5 and TRBJ1-1, with 7 bases matching TRBD1. V dropped 7 bases and J dropped 3; count of bases not matched to a gene: 8. Per germline, CDR1 MNHEY and CDR2 SVGAGI. The CDR3 has 14 amino acids. CDR3 protein: CASTTDRADTEAFF. CDR3 DNA: TGTGCCAGCACCACAGACAGGGCGGACACTGAAGCTTTCTTT.

The chain links TRBV6-2 or TRBV6-3 to TRBJ2-5, with TRBD2 matching 10 bases. Per the germline V gene, CDR1 is MNHEY and CDR2 is SVGEGT. V shed 2 bases, J shed 0 bases, and the junction held 3 bases outside the gene matches. The CDR3 consists of 16 residues. The CDR3 sequence: CASSYSGGAYQETQYF. CDR3 DNA sequence: TGTGCCAGCAGTTACAGCGGGGGGGCGTACCAAGAGACCCAGTACTTC.

The chain links TRBV7-9 to TRBJ1-6, with D maybe TRBD1 (5 bases). Trimming stripped 3 bases from V and 13 bases from J, with 16 bases between. CDR1 and CDR2 from the germline V gene are SEHNR and FQNEAQ (reference sequence). CDR3 length: 14 amino acids. CDR3 sequence (DNA): TGTGCCAGCAGCTTGGGGGGATATTCTAGGCCCCTCCACTTT. Protein product: CASSLGGYSRPLHF.

The chain has TRBV27 and TRBJ2-7; TRBD1 agrees at 7 bases. Germline assignment: CDR1 MNHEY and CDR2 SMNVEV (reference sequence). Trimming took 5 bases from V and 4 from J; bases not matched to a gene: 8. CDR3 size: 14 residues. The CDR3 bases are TGTGCCAGCAGTCCATCCGGGACAGAGTACGAGCAGTACTTC. It translates to CASSPSGTEYEQYF.

The chain uses TRBV15 and TRBJ2-5; 7 nucleotides agree with TRBD2. The trim removed 1 base at V and 3 bases at J, leaving 8 bases unmatched. The length of the CDR3 is 16 residues. Germline V lookup: CDR1 LNHNV, CDR2 YYDKDF (reference sequence). CDR3: CATSRGGGLEEETQYF. The CDR3 coding sequence is TGTGCCACCAGCAGAGGAGGAGGACTAGAGGAAGAGACCCAGTACTTC.

V is TRBV9 and J is TRBJ1-6; D gene ambiguous. V was cut by 0 bases and J by 10 bases, with 5 bases left in between. Germline CDR1 is SGDLS and CDR2 is YYNGEE. The CDR3 spans 12 residues. This CDR3 reads CASSVGGSPLHF. DNA for the CDR3: TGTGCCAGCAGCGTAGGAGGGTCACCCCTCCACTTT. Supplemented by reference TRBV9 and TRBJ1-6, the full variable domain reads DSGVTQTPKHLITATGQRVTLRCSPRSGDLSVYWYQQSLDQGLQFLIQYYNGEERAKGNILERFSAQQFPDLHSELNLSSLELGDSALYFCASSVGGSPLHFGNGTRLTVT.

V gene TRBV3-1 (or the pseudogene TRBV3-2) combines with J gene TRBJ2-3, with TRBD1 identical over 12 bases. V gave up 5 bases and J gave up 4 bases; unmatched junction bases: 7. The CDR3 has 16 amino acids. Germline V gene data show CDR1 as LGHDT and CDR2 as YNNKEL (reference sequence). CDR3 loop: CASSYRDRGRADTQYF. CDR3 in DNA: TGTGCCAGCAGCTACCGGGACAGGGGGCGGGCAGATACGCAGTATTTT.